The subject of this entry is one T cell receptor (beta chain). Its antigen remains unknown. RNA transcripts gave rise to amplified TCR beta CDR3 regions. A set of HTBI primers served as the primers for a first-round RT-PCR of the TCR CDR3. Each CDR3 protein is one row after TCRdb ran MiXCR on the multiplex PCR reads. The table records about 290,000 distinct CDR3 sequences, roughly 13% of them present only once. Each patient was aged 18 to 65 and had newly diagnosed hyperthyroidism of under 2 months' duration. Each diagnosis was grounded in clinical symptoms, serum thyroxine and TRAb, thyroid ultrasound, and orbital computed tomography. PBMCs came from about 10 ml fresh peripheral blood. This sample was taken from a study of T cells in Graves' hyperthyroidism and ophthalmopathy. Study-level points and caveats: Ophthalmopathy was told apart from stable hyperthyroidism by a 13 V-J model.

Sequenced: blood. The sequence was collected from a woman in her thirties or forties with Graves' hyperthyroidism.

In nucleotides, the CDR3 is TGCGGGGGACAGCTTTACGAGCAGTACTTC. This translates into CGGQLYEQYF. The chain recombines TRBV20-1 with TRBJ2-7; TRBD1 matches at 7 bases. The CDR3 loop spans 10 amino acids. CDR1 and CDR2 (germline): DFQATT, SNEGSKA (reference sequence).